Each of the 27 T cell receptor beta chains below was sequenced from the same sample in a study of blood T cell repertoires in COVID-19. The data were produced by immunoSEQ multiplex PCR, yet TCRdb's version contains in-frame clones alone and is incomplete. The table shows about 160,000 clones, with under 95% occurring only once. The sample comprised peripheral blood. The origin of the receptors is a man between 18 and 29 years old with acute or convalescent COVID-19.

This rearrangement joins TRBV5-6 to TRBJ2-7; 9 nucleotides line up with TRBD2. V was pared by 10 bases and J by 4 bases, with 12 bases of the junction left unmatched. CDR1 and CDR2 from the germline V gene are SGHDT and YYEEEE. The CDR3 is 14 amino acids. The CDR3 sequence is CAGRTSGLAYEQYF. In DNA, the CDR3 is TGTGCCGGCCGAACTTCGGGACTAGCTTACGAGCAGTACTTC.

This sequence joins TRBV6-5 and TRBJ1-5, with a weak D call TRBD1 (5 bases). The V and J ends lost 2 bases and 6 bases respectively, with 8 bases between them. The CDR3 totals 13 residues. CDR1 is MNHEY and CDR2 is SVGAGI in the germline V gene. The CDR3 DNA follows: TGTGCCAGCAGTTACGCGGGGGGTCAGCCCCAGCATTTT. It yields the protein CASSYAGGQPQHF.

This clone is a singleton in its sample. The chain uses TRBV10-2 and TRBJ2-7; D is unclear. CDR1 and CDR2 (germline): WSHSY, SAAADI. The V gene lost 0 bases and the J gene lost 3 bases, with 6 bases spanning the gap. The CDR3 has 13 residues. The CDR3 bases are TGCGCCAGCAGTGAGTCTCCCTACTACGAGCAGTACTTC. As protein: CASSESPYYEQYF.

This clone was found a few times. The chain carries TRBV6-1 and TRBJ2-1; 8 bases agree with TRBD1. Unmatched junction bases numbered 11, after V lost 4 bases and J lost 0 bases. This CDR3 is built from 18 residues. CDR1 and CDR2 from the germline V gene are MNHNS and SASEGT. In DNA form, the CDR3 reads TGTGCCAGCAGTGGCCCGACAGGGGCCTCAAGCTCCTACAATGAGCAGTTCTTC. This encodes CASSGPTGASSSYNEQFF.

The rearrangement uses TRBV5-6 and TRBJ2-1; possible D gene TRBD2, 6 bases. V was shortened by 1 base and J by 7 bases, with 21 bases between the two germline ends. The germline V gene encodes CDR1 SGHDT and CDR2 YYEEEE. The CDR3 spans 17 residues. CDR3: CASSLWLQLAFDNEQFF. As DNA, the CDR3 is TGTGCCAGCAGCTTGTGGTTGCAACTAGCCTTTGATAATGAGCAGTTCTTC.

The CDR3 loop is CASGGGASDEAFF. The CDR3, as DNA: TGCGCCTCCGGAGGGGGGGCGAGTGATGAAGCTTTCTTT. V usage is TRBV4-1 and J usage is TRBJ1-1, with TRBD1 as a possible D gene (6 bases). CDR3 size: 13 residues. In germline, CDR1 is MGHRA, CDR2 YSYEKL. V lost 11 bases to trimming and J lost 7 bases, with 20 bases between them.

About this clone itself: Other DNA sequences in this specimen translate into the identical CDR3. The chain uses TRBV5-1 and TRBJ2-7; no clear D gene. With 0 bases removed from V and 0 bases from J, the gap between germline ends came to 7 bases. The CDR3 has 14 residues. Germline-derived CDR1 and CDR2 are SGHRS and YFSETQ. DNA for the CDR3: TGCGCCAGCAGCTTGGCGGTGAGCTCCTACGAGCAGTACTTC. Residues: CASSLAVSSYEQYF.

This sequence joins TRBV19 and TRBJ1-4; 8 nucleotides line up with TRBD1. Germline V gives CDR1 LNHDA, CDR2 SQIVND (reference sequence). The CDR3 consists of 13 residues. V dropped 6 bases and J dropped 8; count of bases not matched to a gene: 5. CDR3 loop: CASSGQGAEKLFF. CDR3 DNA sequence: TGTGCCAGTAGCGGGCAGGGGGCGGAAAAACTGTTTTTT. The entire variable domain, with the rest obtained from reference TRBV19 and TRBJ1-4, is as follows: DGGITQSPKYLFRKEGQNVTLSCEQNLNHDAMYWYRQDPGQGLRLIYYSQIVNDFQKGDIAEGYSVSREKKESFPLTVTSAQKNPTAFYLCASSGQGAEKLFFGSGTQLSVL.

V usage is TRBV2 and J usage is TRBJ1-1; D may be TRBD1 (5 bases). The CDR3 is made up of 14 amino acids. Trimming took 7 bases from V and 1 from J, leaving 13 bases between them. Germline values: CDR1 SNHLY, CDR2 FYNNEI. The DNA for the CDR3 is TGTGCCAGCAAATTCGACAGCCAGAACACTGAAGCTTTCTTT. Protein: CASKFDSQNTEAFF.

The rearrangement uses TRBV3-1 (or the pseudogene TRBV3-2) and TRBJ1-1; D is possibly TRBD1 (6 bases). CDR1 is LGHDT, CDR2 YNNKEL, per germline (reference sequence). V gave up 4 bases and J gave up 1 base, with 10 bases separating them. The CDR3 loop spans 14 amino acids. In DNA form, the CDR3 reads TGTGCCAGCAGCCTAACGACAGGGAACACTGAAGCTTTCTTT. It translates to CASSLTTGNTEAFF.

The chain couples TRBV30 to TRBJ1-1; TRBD1 is a possible D gene (5 bases). This CDR3 has 13 residues. Trimming cost V 2 bases and J 0 bases, with 7 bases left between them. Germline V lookup: CDR1 GTSNPN, CDR2 SVGIG (reference sequence). The CDR3 sequence: CAWSWGVNTEAFF. The CDR3, as DNA: TGTGCCTGGAGTTGGGGGGTGAACACTGAAGCTTTCTTT.

This chain uses TRBV15 with TRBJ2-5, with 7 bases lining up with TRBD2. The germline V gene has CDR1 LNHNV and CDR2 YYDKDF (reference sequence). CDR3 length equals 14 residues. The V segment lost 9 bases and the J segment 3 bases; nucleotides outside the gene matches: 10. CDR3 sequence (DNA): TGTGCCACTCGGTTTATCGGGGGGAAAGAGACCCAGTACTTC. Its translation is CATRFIGGKETQYF.

The rearrangement uses TRBV7-8 and TRBJ2-2; TRBD1 matches at 10 bases. Germline V gene lookup returns CDR1 SGHVS and CDR2 FQNEAQ. Trimming took 5 bases from V and 6 from J; bases not matched to a gene: 12. The CDR3 contains 17 residues. As DNA, the CDR3 is TGTGCCAGCAGCCAACTGGCCGGGACAGGGGATCCCGGGGAGCTGTTTTTT. Protein product: CASSQLAGTGDPGELFF.

V is TRBV5-8 and J is TRBJ2-5, with 9 bases identical to TRBD1. Germline-derived CDR1 and CDR2 are SGHTS and YDEGEE. With V trimmed by 4 bases and J by 5 bases, 9 bases remained unmatched. The CDR3 consists of 15 residues. CDR3 DNA: TGTGCCAGCAGCCTATCGACAGGGGGTGGGGAGACCCAGTACTTC. This gives the protein CASSLSTGGGETQYF.

The chain employs TRBV24-1 and TRBJ2-5; 16 positions match TRBD2. Trimming took 3 bases from V and 3 from J; bases not matched to a gene: 9. This CDR3 spans 19 amino acids. The germline V gene has CDR1 KGHDR and CDR2 SFDVKD. CDR3 amino acids: CATSDPSGTSGRGKETQYF. The CDR3 DNA reads as TGTGCCACCAGTGATCCATCCGGGACTAGCGGGAGGGGAAAAGAGACCCAGTACTTC.

The CDR3 loop is CASSYSLWAGANEQYF. The CDR3, as DNA: TGTGCCAGCAGTTACTCGCTTTGGGCAGGGGCTAACGAGCAGTACTTC. This chain uses TRBV6-2 or TRBV6-3 with TRBJ2-7, with D tentatively TRBD1 (6 bases). The CDR3 is made up of 16 amino acids. Trimming removed 0 bases from V and 5 bases from J, with 17 bases in between. Germline V gene data show CDR1 as MNHEY and CDR2 as SVGEGT.

This chain connects TRBV3-1 (or the pseudogene TRBV3-2) to TRBJ2-1; TRBD2 might be the D (5 bases). The CDR3 is 18 residues long. V lost 3 bases and J 0 bases, leaving 18 bases between the germline ends. Germline CDR1 LGHDT, CDR2 YNNKEL (reference sequence). The CDR3 nucleotides read TGTGCCAGCAGCCAGTCGGGATGGGCGGAACCCTCCTACAATGAGCAGTTCTTC. This encodes CASSQSGWAEPSYNEQFF.

This sequence joins TRBV18 and TRBJ1-2, with no clear D. Trimming took 1 base from V and 3 from J, leaving 12 bases between them. This CDR3 has 15 amino acids. Germline loops: CDR1 KGHSH, CDR2 LQKENI. The CDR3 reads CASSPLRDGDYGYTF. The DNA of the CDR3 is TGTGCCAGCTCACCACTTCGGGATGGGGACTATGGCTACACCTTC. Combining the CDR3 with reference TRBV18 and TRBJ1-2 gives the whole variable domain NAGVMQNPRHLVRRRGQEARLRCSPMKGHSHVYWYRQLPEEGLKFMVYLQKENIIDESGMPKERFSAEFPKEGPSILRIQQVVRGDSAAYFCASSPLRDGDYGYTFGSGTRLTVV.

The chain has TRBV5-1 and TRBJ2-7; 14 nucleotides line up with TRBD2. The germline V gene encodes CDR1 SGHRS and CDR2 YFSETQ. J gave up 2 bases and V 5 bases, and 3 bases lay outside the gene matches. This CDR3 region has 15 residues. The CDR3 nucleotides are TGCGCCAGCAGACCGGGACTAGCGGGGGCCTACGAGCAGTACTTC. It encodes CASRPGLAGAYEQYF.

The chain links TRBV5-1 to TRBJ2-4; D may be TRBD2 (6 bases). Trimming removed 0 bases from V and 3 bases from J, with 10 bases in between. Germline CDR1 SGHRS, CDR2 YFSETQ. The CDR3 consists of 15 residues. CDR3 DNA: TGCGCCAGCAGCTTGGACGGAGGGGTCAAAAACATTCAGTACTTC. Translated, it gives CASSLDGGVKNIQYF.

This clone was observed once. CDR3 DNA: TGTGCCAGCAATCCTTTGGAGGGCTATGGCTACACCTTC. As protein: CASNPLEGYGYTF. The chain joins TRBV2 to TRBJ1-2; D gene ambiguous. V was clipped by 7 bases and J by 4 bases, with 13 bases between them. The germline V gene has CDR1 SNHLY and CDR2 FYNNEI. The CDR3 contains 13 residues.

The genes are TRBV5-5 and TRBJ1-2; D remains unclear. The germline V gene has CDR1 SGHKS and CDR2 YYEKEE (reference sequence). Trimming took 4 bases from V and 7 from J, leaving 11 bases between them. This CDR3 is built from 12 residues. The CDR3 sequence: CASSGSWAGYTF. The CDR3 coding sequence is TGTGCCAGCAGCGGAAGTTGGGCTGGCTACACCTTC.

V usage is TRBV19 and J usage is TRBJ2-6; D gene ambiguous. CDR3 length: 15 residues. CDR1 is LNHDA, CDR2 SQIVND, per germline (reference sequence). V lost 6 bases to trimming and J lost 1 base, with 10 bases between them. In DNA, the CDR3 is TGTGCCAGTAGCCCATTGAGATCTGGGGCCAACGTCCTGACTTTC. It codes for CASSPLRSGANVLTF.

The chain couples TRBV24-1 to TRBJ1-5, with D perhaps TRBD1 (5 bases). Germline V CDR1 and CDR2: KGHDR, SFDVKD. This CDR3 has 13 amino acids. V lost 9 bases to trimming and J lost 4 bases, with 12 bases between them. The CDR3 reads CATGRQGNQPQHF. CDR3 coding DNA: TGTGCCACCGGCCGCCAGGGTAATCAGCCCCAGCATTTT.

This sequence joins TRBV9 and TRBJ1-2; D is uncertain. V lost 3 bases and J lost 0, with 9 bases in between. CDR3 length: 14 residues. Germline V gene data show CDR1 as SGDLS and CDR2 as YYNGEE. The DNA for the CDR3 is TGTGCCAGCAGCGGGCGGGATTCTAACTATGGCTACACCTTC. It encodes CASSGRDSNYGYTF.

The chain combines TRBV27 with TRBJ2-5; 9 nucleotides match TRBD1. The CDR3 totals 14 residues. After removal of 8 bases from V and 5 bases from J, the junction contained 9 bases not matched to a gene. Germline V CDR1 and CDR2: MNHEY, SMNVEV (reference sequence). CDR3 DNA sequence: TGTGCCAGCCCCTCCGGGACAGGGTGGGAGACCCAGTACTTC. Translating it yields CASPSGTGWETQYF.

This clone was detected only once. The chain recombines TRBV5-1 with TRBJ1-4; unclear D gene. This CDR3 contains 13 residues. Germline lookup yields CDR1 SGHRS and CDR2 YFSETQ. V lost 0 bases, J lost 4 bases, and 4 bases lay in between. The CDR3 here is CASSLGDNEKLFF. The CDR3 nucleotides are TGCGCCAGCAGCTTGGGAGATAATGAAAAACTGTTTTTT.